These 17 T cell receptor beta chains were all obtained from the same sample, sequenced in a study of control samples from healthy donors and cancer patients. Profiled with immunoSEQ multiplex PCR; TCRdb holds only in-frame clones, not every one. Found here are about 100,000 clones, approximately 80% of them singletons; the top ten hold roughly a fifth. The material sequenced was blood. All receptors derive from a man aged 30-40 years in good health.

In this sample, this clone turned up a few times. The V call is TRBV13, the J call TRBJ2-5, with 8 bases that match TRBD1. J was trimmed by 7 bases and V by 2 bases; bases with no gene match: 6. The V gene's germline CDR1 is PRHDT and CDR2 FYEKMQ (reference sequence). This CDR3 region has 14 residues. The CDR3 protein is CASSLPGGKGTQYF. CDR3 coding DNA: TGTGCCAGCAGCTTACCAGGGGGCAAGGGGACCCAGTACTTC.

As to this clone: One end of the junction is discordant with germline, which a read error may explain. The chain employs TRBV18 and TRBJ1-2; D uncertain. From germline, CDR1 is KGHSH and CDR2 LQKENI. This CDR3 spans 13 amino acids. Here the CDR3 reads CASLPPIDRSYTF. CDR3 DNA sequence: TGTGCCAGCTTACCACCGATCGACCGGAGCTACACCTTC.

In the case of this clone: At one end, the junction sequence differs from germline, possibly due to a read error. Other DNA sequences within the sample encode an identical CDR3. The V call is TRBV18, the J call TRBJ1-2; tentative D call: TRBD1 (6 bases). Germline V gene sequence: CDR1 KGHSH, CDR2 LQKENI. The CDR3 is 15 residues long. CDR3 nucleotides: TGCGCCAGCTCACCACCGAGGGGGGCTAACTATGGCTACACCTTC. It translates to CASSPPRGANYGYTF.

The chain links TRBV19 to TRBJ2-7; maybe TRBD1 (6 bases). Germline CDR1 is LNHDA and CDR2 is SQIVND (reference sequence). V was cut by 2 bases and J by 6 bases, with 14 bases left in between. The CDR3 is 14 residues long. The CDR3 nucleotides read TGTGCCAGTAGTATAAGGGACATGGCCTTCGAGCAGTACTTC. As protein: CASSIRDMAFEQYF.

The genes are TRBV3-1 (or the pseudogene TRBV3-2) and TRBJ2-7, with TRBD2 matching 15 bases. The CDR3 runs 15 residues. The germline V gene has CDR1 LGHDT and CDR2 YNNKEL (reference sequence). Trimming cost V 4 bases and J 6 bases; bases outside gene matches: 4. The CDR3 loop reads CASSPGLAGGFEQYF. The CDR3 nucleotides read TGTGCCAGCAGCCCGGGACTAGCGGGGGGATTCGAGCAGTACTTC.

In this sample, this clone turned up once. J is TRBJ1-3 and V is TRBV2; D call uncertain. V was shortened by 6 bases and J by 0 bases, with 3 bases between the two germline ends. The length of the CDR3 is 12 residues. Germline V gene sequence: CDR1 SNHLY, CDR2 FYNNEI. The CDR3 coding sequence is TGTGCCAGCAGAGGCTCTGGAAACACCATATATTTT. Protein product: CASRGSGNTIYF.

V and J are TRBV11-2 and TRBJ1-2, with 8 bases identical to TRBD1. This CDR3 spans 15 amino acids. Germline-derived CDR1 and CDR2 are SGHAT and FQNNGV. V lost 6 bases, J lost 3 bases, and 9 bases stayed unmatched. CDR3 protein: CASSSRGREYYGYTF. CDR3 DNA: TGTGCCAGCAGTTCCAGGGGGCGCGAGTACTATGGCTACACCTTC.

The J gene is TRBJ1-3, the V gene TRBV5-1; weak D call: TRBD1 (6 bases). The CDR3 is 14 amino acids. The germline V gene encodes CDR1 SGHRS and CDR2 YFSETQ. V shed 4 bases and J shed 3 bases, with 11 bases lying between them. In DNA form, the CDR3 reads TGCGCCAGCAGCCAGGGGTTACATGGAAACACCATATATTTT. This codes for CASSQGLHGNTIYF.

The chain joins TRBV10-3 to TRBJ2-2; 14 nucleotides align to TRBD2. Per germline, CDR1 ENHRY and CDR2 SYGVKD. With 7 bases clipped from V and 2 bases from J, the junction kept 6 bases outside the gene matches. The CDR3 loop spans 17 amino acids. The CDR3 sequence: CAIKGLAGDLNTGELFF. DNA of the CDR3: TGTGCCATCAAGGGACTAGCGGGGGACCTAAACACCGGGGAGCTGTTTTTT.

The V gene is TRBV10-1, the J gene TRBJ2-3; 7 bases line up with TRBD2. The length of the CDR3 is 14 residues. CDR1 and CDR2 (germline): WNHNN, SYGVQD (reference sequence). Trimming removed 2 bases from V and 5 bases from J; junction bases left unmatched: 4. CDR3 region: CASSEGLDVDTQYF. Here the CDR3 DNA reads TGCGCCAGCAGTGAGGGACTAGATGTAGATACGCAGTATTTT.

This rearrangement joins TRBV30 to TRBJ1-6; 8 bases are a match to TRBD1. Looked up from germline, CDR1 is GTSNPN and CDR2 is SVGIG (reference sequence). This CDR3 has 15 residues. V was clipped by 5 bases and J by 7 bases; unmatched bases: 10. CDR3 nucleotide sequence: TGTGCCTGGGACAGGGGTCCCCTGGGGAATTCACCCCTCCACTTT. Its translation: CAWDRGPLGNSPLHF.

V gene TRBV19 combines with J gene TRBJ2-1, with TRBD1 matching over 7 bases. Germline V CDR1 and CDR2: LNHDA, SQIVND (reference sequence). The junction had 7 bases not matched to a gene; V was cut back by 2 bases and J by 3 bases. The CDR3 length is 16 residues. CDR3 region: CASSISDREFYNEQFF. CDR3 nucleotide sequence: TGTGCCAGTAGTATATCCGACAGGGAATTCTACAATGAGCAGTTCTTC.

J is TRBJ2-7 and V is TRBV9, with TRBD2 matching over 7 bases. The V gene's germline CDR1 is SGDLS and CDR2 YYNGEE. Trimming at V came to 4 bases and at J to 3 bases, leaving 10 bases not matched to a gene. The CDR3 sequence is 15 residues long. CDR3 DNA: TGTGCCAGCAGCCCCCGCTGGGAGGGGATCTACGAGCAGTACTTC. This sequence encodes CASSPRWEGIYEQYF.

This clone was observed a single time. The chain employs TRBV30 and TRBJ1-4; unclear D gene. Germline CDR1 and CDR2: GTSNPN and SVGIG (reference sequence). Between the trimmed V and J ends, which lost 4 bases and 7 bases, there was a span of 13 bases. CDR3 size: 13 residues. The CDR3 coding sequence is TGTGCCTGGAACGGATCGCCTATTGAAAAACTGTTTTTT. It is translated as CAWNGSPIEKLFF.

The rearrangement joins TRBV4-1 to TRBJ2-3, with a tentative D call TRBD2 (5 bases). Germline values: CDR1 MGHRA, CDR2 YSYEKL. The germline V and J ends were trimmed by 4 bases and 4 bases, with 15 bases remaining between them. This CDR3 has 15 residues. The CDR3, as DNA: TGCGCCAGCAGCCGGGGAGTCCAAGATTCAGATACGCAGTATTTT. This gives the protein CASSRGVQDSDTQYF.

V gene TRBV5-4 combines with J gene TRBJ2-7; tentatively, D is TRBD1 (5 bases). The CDR3 is 14 amino acids. Trimming left V 0 bases short and J 5 bases short, with 12 bases between. Germline V gene sequence: CDR1 SGHNT, CDR2 YYREEE (reference sequence). The CDR3 is CASSLGQTPDEQYF. For the CDR3, the DNA is TGTGCCAGCAGCTTGGGACAGACCCCTGACGAGCAGTACTTC.

The V call is TRBV5-6, the J call TRBJ2-1, with unresolved D. This CDR3 is 14 amino acids long. Trimming left V 0 bases short and J 1 base short, with 5 bases between. Germline V gene data show CDR1 as SGHDT and CDR2 as YYEEEE. The CDR3 here is CASSLEGSYNEQFF. The CDR3 bases are TGTGCCAGCAGCTTGGAAGGGTCCTACAATGAGCAGTTCTTC.